What follows are 9 T cell receptor beta chains derived from one specimen sequenced in a study of Graves' ophthalmopathy and Graves' hyperthyroidism (dated by TCRdb to 2016 to 2018). Reads for this sample came from an Illumina HiSeq 2000. For repertoire sequencing, TCR beta CDR3 regions were amplified from RNA transcripts. The first round was an RT-PCR using HTBI primers with the Qiagen OneStep RT-PCR kit, and this first round was followed by a second-round multiplex PCR, then size selection and purification. TCRdb trimmed the raw reads at Q25, called clones with MiXCR and kept productive beta chains. Rows with one shared CDR3 protein collapse into an entry with the most common genes and DNA. This sample has roughly 300,000 distinct CDR3 sequences in its table, and roughly 16% of those were observed once. The top ten constitute more than 9% of the sample. Material: peripheral blood. All receptors come from an adult man with Graves' ophthalmopathy.

This clonotype is medium-sized by share. CDR3 sequence reads: CASSEAGQSYGYTF. Written as DNA, the CDR3 is TGTGCCAGCAGTGAAGCTGGACAGTCCTATGGCTACACCTTC. The chain uses TRBV6-1 and TRBJ1-2, with D maybe TRBD1 (6 bases). The CDR3 is made up of 14 amino acids. V lost 0 bases to trimming and J lost 4 bases, with 9 bases between them. Germline V CDR1 and CDR2: MNHNS, SASEGT.

This clonotype came up many times. J is TRBJ1-1 and V is TRBV6-2 or TRBV6-3; D unclear. The CDR3 consists of 11 residues. V lost 0 bases and J 7 bases, leaving 3 bases between the germline ends. CDR1 is MNHEY and CDR2 is SVGEGT in the germline V gene. CDR3 nucleotide sequence: TGTGCCAGCAGTTACTCTCATGAAGCTTTCTTT. This encodes CASSYSHEAFF.

This clonotype was seen at least ten times. The chain carries TRBV12-3 or TRBV12-4 and TRBJ1-1, with TRBD1 matching over 7 bases. V shed 5 bases, J shed 3 bases, and the junction held 6 bases outside the gene matches. This CDR3 spans 14 amino acids. In DNA form, the CDR3 reads TGTGCCAGCAGTCCGGCGGGACAGCACACTGAAGCTTTCTTT. Residues: CASSPAGQHTEAFF.

Ten or more counts support this clonotype. The CDR3 region is CSVRRGRNTEAFF. The CDR3 DNA follows: TGCAGCGTTCGCAGGGGGCGTAACACTGAAGCTTTCTTT. The chain couples TRBV29-1 to TRBJ1-1; 8 bases map to TRBD1. Trimming removed 5 bases from V and 2 bases from J; junction bases left unmatched: 4. Germline lookup yields CDR1 SQVTM and CDR2 ANQGSEA. CDR3 length: 13 residues.

This clonotype was picked up many times. This sequence joins TRBV7-2 and TRBJ1-1; TRBD1 matches 7 bases. The CDR3 loop spans 13 amino acids. Trimming took 5 bases from V and 7 from J; bases not matched to a gene: 7. CDR1 and CDR2 from the germline V gene are SGHTA and FQGNSA. The CDR3 loop is CASSPTGKGEAFF. The CDR3 DNA reads as TGTGCCAGCAGCCCGACAGGGAAGGGTGAAGCTTTCTTT.

This clonotype was observed many times. V gene TRBV2 combines with J gene TRBJ1-1; tentative D call: TRBD1 (5 bases). The CDR3 sequence is 13 residues long. Germline lookup yields CDR1 SNHLY and CDR2 FYNNEI. V gave up 6 bases and J gave up 8 bases, with 16 bases separating them. The DNA for the CDR3 is TGTGCCAGCAGAACCGGGACCCAGGAGGAAGCTTTCTTT. Translation: CASRTGTQEEAFF.

This clonotype was seen at least ten times. V gene TRBV13 combines with J gene TRBJ2-7; TRBD1 might be the D (6 bases). CDR1 is PRHDT, CDR2 FYEKMQ, per germline (reference sequence). Trimming left V 0 bases short and J 3 bases short, with 9 bases between. The CDR3 spans 14 residues. CDR3 amino acids: CASSLGGQRYEQYF. The CDR3 DNA follows: TGTGCCAGCAGCTTAGGTGGACAGCGCTACGAGCAGTACTTC.

At least ten counts were recorded for this clonotype. V and J are TRBV4-1 and TRBJ2-7, with 7 bases matching TRBD1. V lost 1 base, J lost 5 bases, and 8 bases stayed unmatched. The CDR3 extends over 15 amino acids. CDR1 MGHRA and CDR2 YSYEKL come from the germline V gene. The CDR3 DNA sequence: TGCGCCAGCAGCCAAGCTCGGGGACAGAGGGACGAGCAGTACTTC. The encoded protein is CASSQARGQRDEQYF.

The sample holds many counts of this clonotype. The V gene is TRBV6-5, the J gene TRBJ1-1; 7 bases are shared with TRBD1. This CDR3 has 15 residues. Germline trimming cut 6 bases from V and 4 bases from J; bases unmatched to any gene: 11. The germline CDR1 and CDR2 sequences are MNHEY and SVGAGI. The CDR3 protein is CASSYGQVPSTEAFF. The CDR3 DNA is TGTGCCAGCAGCTACGGACAGGTCCCGAGCACTGAAGCTTTCTTT.